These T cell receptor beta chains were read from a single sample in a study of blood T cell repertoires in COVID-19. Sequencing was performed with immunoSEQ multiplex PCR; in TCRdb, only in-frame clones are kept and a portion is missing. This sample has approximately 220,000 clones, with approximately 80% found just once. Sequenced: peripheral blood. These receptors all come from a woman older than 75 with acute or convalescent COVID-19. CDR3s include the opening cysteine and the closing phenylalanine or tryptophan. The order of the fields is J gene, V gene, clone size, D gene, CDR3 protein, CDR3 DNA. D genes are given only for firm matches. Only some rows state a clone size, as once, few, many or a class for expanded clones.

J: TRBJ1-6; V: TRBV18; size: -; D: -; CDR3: CASSPSTETSPLHF; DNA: TGTGCCAGCTCACCATCTACAGAGACCTCACCCCTCCACTTT
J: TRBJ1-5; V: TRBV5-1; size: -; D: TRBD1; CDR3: CASSEGTGEEQPQHF; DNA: TGCGCCAGCAGCGAGGGTACAGGGGAGGAGCAGCCCCAGCATTTT
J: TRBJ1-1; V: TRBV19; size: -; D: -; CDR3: CASRVQVGNTEAFF; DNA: TGTGCCAGTAGGGTACAGGTGGGAAACACTGAAGCTTTCTTT
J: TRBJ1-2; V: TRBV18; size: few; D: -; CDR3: CASSPPFEGVGYGYTF; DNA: TGTGCCAGCTCACCACCTTTTGAAGGGGTTGGCTATGGCTACACCTTC
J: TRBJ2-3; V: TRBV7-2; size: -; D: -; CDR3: CASSQPPRDTQYF; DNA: TGTGCCAGCAGCCAACCCCCTAGGGATACGCAGTATTTT
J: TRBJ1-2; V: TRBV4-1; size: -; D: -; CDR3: CASSQDVTRMLVYTF; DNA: TGCGCCAGCAGCCAAGATGTAACGCGGATGTTAGTCTACACCTTC
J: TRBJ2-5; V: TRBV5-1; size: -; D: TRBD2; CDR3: CASSREGQTQYF; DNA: TGCGCCAGCAGCCGGGAGGGGCAGACCCAGTACTTC
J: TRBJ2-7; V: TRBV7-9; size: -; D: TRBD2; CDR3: CAGELAGYEQYF; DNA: TGTGCCGGGGAGCTAGCGGGTTACGAGCAGTACTTC
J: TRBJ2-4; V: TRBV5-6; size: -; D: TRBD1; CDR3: CASSPGQTKNIQYF; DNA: TGTGCCAGCAGCCCGGGACAGACCAAAAACATTCAGTACTTC
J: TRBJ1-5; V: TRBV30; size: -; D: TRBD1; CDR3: CAWSLGQGDQPQHF; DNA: TGTGCCTGGAGCCTGGGACAGGGGGATCAGCCCCAGCATTTT
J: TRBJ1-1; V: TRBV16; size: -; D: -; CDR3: CASSPTRVFGTEAFF; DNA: TGTGCCAGCAGCCCCACGAGGGTTTTTGGCACTGAAGCTTTCTTT
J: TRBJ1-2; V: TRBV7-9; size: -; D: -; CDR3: CASSLFLQGSLYGYTF; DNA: TGTGCCAGCAGCTTATTTCTCCAGGGCAGCCTCTATGGCTACACCTTC
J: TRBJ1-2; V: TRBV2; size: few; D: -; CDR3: CASNPGLSGYTF; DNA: TGTGCCAGCAATCCAGGGTTGAGTGGCTACACCTTC
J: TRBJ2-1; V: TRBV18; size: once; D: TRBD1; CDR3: CASAPGTGDNEQFF; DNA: TGTGCCAGCGCCCCAGGGACAGGGGACAATGAGCAGTTCTTC
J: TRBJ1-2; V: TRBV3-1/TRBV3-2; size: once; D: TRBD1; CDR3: CASSQVQGATGGYTF; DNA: TGTGCCAGCAGCCAAGTGCAGGGGGCGACGGGTGGCTACACCTTC
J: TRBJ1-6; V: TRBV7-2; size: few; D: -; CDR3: CASSLSGPDERNSPLHF; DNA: TGTGCCAGCAGCTTATCAGGGCCGGACGAACGGAATTCACCCCTCCACTTT
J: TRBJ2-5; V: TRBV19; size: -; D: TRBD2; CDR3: CASSTTGLRGETQYF; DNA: TGTGCCAGTAGTACAACGGGACTGCGGGGGGAGACCCAGTACTTC
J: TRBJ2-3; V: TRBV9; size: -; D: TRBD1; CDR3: CASSVEPPGTGWADTQYF; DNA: TGTGCCAGCAGCGTAGAACCCCCCGGGACAGGGTGGGCAGATACGCAGTATTTT
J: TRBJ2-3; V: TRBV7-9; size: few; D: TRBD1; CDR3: CASSFRGMGDTQYF; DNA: TGTGCCAGCAGCTTCAGGGGGATGGGAGATACGCAGTATTTT
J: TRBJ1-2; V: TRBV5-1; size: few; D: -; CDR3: CASSLEQPYGYTF; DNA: TGCGCCAGCAGCTTGGAACAACCTTATGGCTACACCTTC
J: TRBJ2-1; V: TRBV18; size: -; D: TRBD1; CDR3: CASSPGTGGSDEQFF; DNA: TGTGCCAGCTCACCCGGGACAGGGGGGTCGGATGAGCAGTTCTTC
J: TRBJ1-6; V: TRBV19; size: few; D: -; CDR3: CASSIGGWDNDSPLHF; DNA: TGTGCCAGTAGTATAGGAGGGTGGGATAATGATTCACCCCTCCACTTT
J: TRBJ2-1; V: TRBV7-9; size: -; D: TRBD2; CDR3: CASSLAGLAGGNEQFF; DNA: TGTGCCAGCAGCTTAGCGGGGCTAGCGGGAGGGAATGAGCAGTTCTTC
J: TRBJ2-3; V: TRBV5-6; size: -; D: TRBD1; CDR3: CASTLGGTGTFALAQYF; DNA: TGTGCCAGCACCCTTGGTGGGACAGGGACCTTCGCACTTGCGCAGTATTTT
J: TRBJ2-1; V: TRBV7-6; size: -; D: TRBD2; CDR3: CASSSRGLAGRNEQFF; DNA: TGTGCCAGCAGCTCTAGGGGACTAGCGGGGAGGAATGAGCAGTTCTTC
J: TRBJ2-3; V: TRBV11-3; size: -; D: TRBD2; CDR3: CASSHGTSGRGDTQYF; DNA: TGTGCCAGCAGCCACGGGACTAGCGGGAGAGGAGATACGCAGTATTTT
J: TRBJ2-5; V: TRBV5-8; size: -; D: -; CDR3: CASSSGGYQKETQYF; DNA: TGTGCCAGCAGCTCCGGGGGATACCAAAAAGAGACCCAGTACTTC
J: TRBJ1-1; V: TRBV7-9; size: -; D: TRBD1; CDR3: CASSRHGTGATEAFF; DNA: TGTGCCAGCAGCCGTCACGGGACAGGGGCCACTGAAGCTTTCTTT
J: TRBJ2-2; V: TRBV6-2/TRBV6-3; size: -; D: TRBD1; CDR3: CASSRDSPNTGELFF; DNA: TGTGCCAGCAGCCGGGACAGCCCGAACACCGGGGAGCTGTTTTTT
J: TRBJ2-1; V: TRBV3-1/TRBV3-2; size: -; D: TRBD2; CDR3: CASRLAGGNNEQFF; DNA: TGTGCCAGCCGATTAGCGGGAGGGAACAATGAGCAGTTCTTC
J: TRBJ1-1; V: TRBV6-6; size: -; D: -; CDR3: CASSTSHRNTEAFF; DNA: TGTGCCAGCAGTACGAGCCATCGAAACACTGAAGCTTTCTTT
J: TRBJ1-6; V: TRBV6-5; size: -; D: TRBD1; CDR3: CASRETGGPSPLHF; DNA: TGTGCCAGCAGGGAGACAGGGGGCCCTTCACCCCTCCACTTT